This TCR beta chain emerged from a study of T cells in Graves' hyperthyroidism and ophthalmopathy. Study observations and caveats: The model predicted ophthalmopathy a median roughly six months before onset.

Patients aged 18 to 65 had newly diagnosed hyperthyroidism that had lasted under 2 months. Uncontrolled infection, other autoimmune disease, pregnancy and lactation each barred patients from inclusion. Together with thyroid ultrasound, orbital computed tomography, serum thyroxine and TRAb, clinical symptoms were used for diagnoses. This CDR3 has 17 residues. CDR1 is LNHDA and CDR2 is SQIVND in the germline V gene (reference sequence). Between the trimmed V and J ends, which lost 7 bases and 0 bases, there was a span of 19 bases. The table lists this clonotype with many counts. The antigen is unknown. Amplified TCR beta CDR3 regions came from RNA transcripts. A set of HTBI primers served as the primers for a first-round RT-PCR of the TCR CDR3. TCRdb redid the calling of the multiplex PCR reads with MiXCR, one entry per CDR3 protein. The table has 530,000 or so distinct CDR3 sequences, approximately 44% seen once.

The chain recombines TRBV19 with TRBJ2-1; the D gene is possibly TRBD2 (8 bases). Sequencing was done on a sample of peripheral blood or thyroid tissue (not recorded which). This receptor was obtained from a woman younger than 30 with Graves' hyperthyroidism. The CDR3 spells CASTGTRGLGSYNEQFF. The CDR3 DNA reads TGTGCCAGTACCGGGACTAGGGGGCTGGGCTCCTACAATGAGCAGTTCTTC.